The sequence of this TCR beta chain was determined in a study of cytomegalovirus exposure and HLA in healthy donors. Healthy donors of bone marrow made up the group. The study ran its PCR with 60 Vbeta and 13 Jbeta primers. Only in-frame clones appear in the TCRdb table, and some are missing; sequencing was by immunoSEQ multiplex PCR. The profile shows 95,000 to 150,000 clones, 66% of them singletons. General study findings and limits: Reportedly, TCR beta sequences accurately predicted HLA-A and HLA-B alleles in most subjects. For most TCR sequences rarity was the rule, although some public TCRs occurred in many donors.

As concerns this clone: Its antigen is not known.

The clonotype comes from a man between 18 and 35 years old in good health and CMV-seronegative. The source material was PBMCs.

Here the CDR3 DNA reads TGTGCCAGCAGCTTAGCGGACAGGAAGAACACTGAAGCTTTCTTT. Translation gives CASSLADRKNTEAFF. V is TRBV7-9 and J is TRBJ1-1; 7 nucleotides align to TRBD1. CDR3 length: 15 residues. Germline CDR1 SEHNR, CDR2 FQNEAQ (reference sequence). The J segment lost 1 base and the V segment lost 0 bases, leaving 2 bases of the junction unmatched. Full variable domain (rest looked up from reference TRBV7-9 and TRBJ1-1): DTGVSQNPRHKITKRGQNVTFRCDPISEHNRLYWYRQTLGQGPEFLTYFQNEAQLEKSRLLSDRFSAERPKGSFSTLEIQRTEQGDSAMYLCASSLADRKNTEAFFGQGTRLTVV.